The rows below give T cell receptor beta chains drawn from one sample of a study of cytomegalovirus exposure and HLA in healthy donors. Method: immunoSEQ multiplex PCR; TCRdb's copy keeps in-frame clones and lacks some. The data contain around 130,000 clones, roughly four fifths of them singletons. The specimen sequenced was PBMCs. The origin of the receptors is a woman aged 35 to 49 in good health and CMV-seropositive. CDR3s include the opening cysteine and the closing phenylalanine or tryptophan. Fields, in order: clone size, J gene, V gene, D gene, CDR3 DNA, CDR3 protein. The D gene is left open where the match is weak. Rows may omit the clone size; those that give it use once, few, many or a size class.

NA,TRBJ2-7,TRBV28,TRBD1,TGTGCCAGCAGCCCTGTTTCGGGGACAGATCACTACGAGCAGTACTTC,CASSPVSGTDHYEQYF
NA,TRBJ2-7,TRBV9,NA,TGTGCCAGCAGCACAGGCGCCACAAGGGGTAGTTACGAGCAGTACTTC,CASSTGATRGSYEQYF
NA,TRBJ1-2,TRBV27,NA,TGTGCCAGCAGGTGGGGCCAGGGCTATGGCTACACCTTC,CASRWGQGYGYTF
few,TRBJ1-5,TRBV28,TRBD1,TGTGCCAGTAGGGACAGGGGTAGCAATCAGCCCCAGCATTTT,CASRDRGSNQPQHF
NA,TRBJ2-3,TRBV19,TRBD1,TGTGCCAGTAGTATCCAGGGGGCAGATACGCAGTATTTT,CASSIQGADTQYF
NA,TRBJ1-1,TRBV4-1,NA,TGCGCCAGCAGCCAAGCGACCCCAGGGGAAGCTTTCTTT,CASSQATPGEAFF
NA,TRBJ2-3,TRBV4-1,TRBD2,TGCGCCAGCAGCCAAACCGGGACTAGCGGGGGTTCAGATACGCAGTATTTT,CASSQTGTSGGSDTQYF
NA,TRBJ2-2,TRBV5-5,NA,TGTGCCAGCAGCCTAAAATCTGACGAGGCCGGGGAGCTGTTTTTT,CASSLKSDEAGELFF
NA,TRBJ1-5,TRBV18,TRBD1,TGTGCCAGCTCACTAGGACAGGGCCAGCATTTT,CASSLGQGQHF
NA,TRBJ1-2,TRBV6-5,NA,TGTGCCAGCAGTAAGACAGAAAACTATGGCTACACCTTC,CASSKTENYGYTF
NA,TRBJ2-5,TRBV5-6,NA,TGTGCCAGCAGCTTGTGGCAGACGACGGGGACCCAGTACTTC,CASSLWQTTGTQYF
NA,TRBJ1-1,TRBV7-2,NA,TGTGCCAGCAGCCCAGACACGAACACTGAAGCTTTCTTT,CASSPDTNTEAFF
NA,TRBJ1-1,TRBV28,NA,TGTGCCAGCAGTTTATCGGCACCGAGGGGGTGTGAAGCTTTCTTT,CASSLSAPRGCEAFF
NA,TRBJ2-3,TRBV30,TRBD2,TGTGCCTGGAGTACCCGGGGGGGCACAGATACGCAGTATTTT,CAWSTRGGTDTQYF
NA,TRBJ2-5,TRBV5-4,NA,TGTGCCAGCAGTCGTCGGTCTGAAGAGACCCAGTACTTC,CASSRRSEETQYF
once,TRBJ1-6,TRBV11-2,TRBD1,TGTGCCAGCAGCTTAGAGGTGTCAGGGGGAAGCTCCTATAATTCACCCCTCCACTTT,CASSLEVSGGSSYNSPLHF
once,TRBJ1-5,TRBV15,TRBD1,TGTGCCACCAGCAGAGATACAGGGGTGGTAAAGCCCCAGCATTTT,CATSRDTGVVKPQHF
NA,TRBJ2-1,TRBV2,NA,TGCGCCAGCAGTGCTCAGTCACAAATTAACAATGAGCAGTTCTTC,CASSAQSQINNEQFF
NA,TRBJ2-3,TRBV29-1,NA,TGCAGCGTTCCGACAGCAGGTGTAACAGATACGCAGTATTTT,CSVPTAGVTDTQYF
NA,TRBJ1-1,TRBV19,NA,TGTGCCAGTAGAGGCGAGATGGGCGCTGAAGCTTTCTTT,CASRGEMGAEAFF
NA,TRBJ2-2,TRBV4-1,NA,TGCGCCAGCAGCCATCCGCCCGCGGATGGAGCCGGGGAGCTGTTTTTT,CASSHPPADGAGELFF
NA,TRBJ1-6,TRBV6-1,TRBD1,TGTGCCAGCAGTGACAAGGGACAGGGGACGGCACCCCTCCACTTT,CASSDKGQGTAPLHF
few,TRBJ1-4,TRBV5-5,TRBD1,TGTGCCAGCAGCAACAGGGGCGTGGAAAATGAAAAACTGTTTTTT,CASSNRGVENEKLFF
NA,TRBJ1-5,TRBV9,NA,TGTGCCAGCAGCGACGGAGACAATCAGCCCCAGCATTTT,CASSDGDNQPQHF
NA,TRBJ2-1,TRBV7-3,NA,TGTGCCAGCAGCTTAAGTCGGGACAACAATGAGCAGTTCTTC,CASSLSRDNNEQFF
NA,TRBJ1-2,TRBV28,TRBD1,TGTGCCAGCAGGACAGGGGGCGCTGGTGGCTACACCTTC,CASRTGGAGGYTF
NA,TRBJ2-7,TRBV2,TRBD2,TGTGCCAGCAGTCTCCAGCGGGGCCTAACCTACGAGCAGTACTTC,CASSLQRGLTYEQYF
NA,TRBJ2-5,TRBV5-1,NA,TGCGCCAGCAGCTTGGTTCTCGGGGGGCGGGAGACCCAGTACTTC,CASSLVLGGRETQYF
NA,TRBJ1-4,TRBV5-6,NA,TGTGCCAGCAGCCTACTTCCCTCTGAAAAACTGTTTTTT,CASSLLPSEKLFF